The sequence of this TCR beta chain was determined in a study of STAT5B mutations in CD4+ large granular lymphocyte leukemia. TCRdb's table, derived via immunoSEQ multiplex PCR, lists solely in-frame clones and lacks some. This sample has some 20,000 clones, with 78% found just once. Germline V lookup: CDR1 SGDLS, CDR2 YYNGEE. Trimming took off 4 bases at V and 7 bases at J, with 12 bases between the two ends. The CDR3 consists of 14 residues. Findings of the study overall: Compared with healthy controls (2/35), patient top clones favored TRBV06 (8/27).

Regarding this clone: The antigen remains undetermined.

The chain is built from TRBV9 and TRBJ1-6, with D perhaps TRBD1 (6 bases). The sequence came from a human donor in good health. Sequenced sample: CD4+ T cells from blood buffy coats. The CDR3: CASSPQGKNSPLHF. As DNA, the CDR3 is TGTGCCAGCAGCCCCCAGGGGAAGAATTCACCCCTCCACTTT.